This record looks at one T cell receptor (beta chain) sequence and its context. The antigen it binds to is not known. No quality values exist for individual bases; no much larger clone is one base distant. These data belong to a study of blood T cell repertoires in COVID-19 (TCRdb year 2020). Context from the whole study: Samples from collaborators originated in the United States, Italy and Spain and spanned both the acute and convalescent phases of COVID-19. The prospective study material was composed of cDNA or gDNA derived from T cells, B-cell-depleted T cells, or PBMCs. The dataset comprised deeply sampled blood TCRbeta repertoires from subjects exposed to, actively infected with, or recovered from COVID-19. A freely available public database, intended as a resource for researchers studying the immune response to SARS-CoV-2, is where the repertoires were released. Samples were obtained from the ongoing ImmuneRACE study (first 160 participants) and from 1,254 subjects provided by 6 global collaborators. Sample metadata almost always included a de-identified subject ID, COVID-19 status, age in years and sex. HLA class I and class II types, where available, came from metadata supplied by the sample provider rather than from assay-based typing.

A second Seattle source provided samples from volunteer blood donors who had recovered from COVID-19. Each collaborating institution followed its own protocols to collect whole blood in K2EDTA tubes. For TCRbeta analysis, collaborators shipped samples in one of three forms: frozen whole blood, isolated PBMCs, or DNA extracted from either of those sample types. What the study reported, not specific to this receptor: How much clinical and demographic metadata was included differed by source and by participant, and the metadata was provided uncurated.

According to the germline V gene (reference sequence), CDR1 reads LNHNV and CDR2 reads YYDKDF. V loses 5 bases, J loses 3 bases, and the germline ends lie 7 bases apart. The CDR3 contains 13 residues, cysteine and phenylalanine counted. Left in the record is the CDR3 DNA by itself, 39 bases read in frame from the first base. TCRbeta CDR3 regions were amplified from genomic DNA using the immunoSEQ Assay, a bias-controlled multiplex PCR. The published analysis was carried out like this. Nucleated cell counts per sample were estimated from amplification of reference gene primers within the assay. To quantify the absolute abundance of each unique TCRbeta CDR3 rearrangement, sequence reads were collapsed and filtered. For each sample, productive Simpson clonality was calculated as the square root of Simpson's diversity index across productive rearrangements. TCRdb's version of the immuneACCESS table is confined to in-frame rearrangements and falls short of the full clone set. An unresolved V gene accounts for under half of the shortfall where checked; the remainder is of unknown origin. The DNA was the basis for D and trimming; V, J and clone size are from that table. The sample records about 190,000 clones, around 79% of which are singletons. The biggest ten clones account for roughly 14% of the sample.

The receptor's source is a man aged 50 to 60 who had recovered from COVID-19. Material: peripheral blood. The sequence joins TRBV15 to TRBJ1-4; the D gene identity is not certain. The sequenced DNA: TGTGCCACCAGCCGCGCCCCTAATGAAAAACTGTTTTTT. Its amino acids are CATSRAPNEKLFF.